The 32 T cell receptor beta chains presented below share a single source sample, sequenced in a study of cytomegalovirus exposure and HLA in healthy donors. The study ran its PCR with 60 Vbeta and 13 Jbeta primers. Data came from immunoSEQ multiplex PCR; TCRdb stores just in-frame clones and leaves some out. Of over 80,000 clones in the sample, 55% to 75% were seen once. Material for sequencing was PBMCs. These receptors were obtained from a young woman in good health and CMV-seropositive.

The chain has TRBV2 and TRBJ1-4; D perhaps matches TRBD1 (6 bases). The CDR3 has 15 residues. The V gene lost 1 base and the J gene lost 10 bases, with 16 bases spanning the gap. CDR1 and CDR2 from the germline V gene are SNHLY and FYNNEI. CDR3 sequence (DNA): TGTGCCAGCAGTGAAGGGCGCGGGGGCGAGGGAAAACTGTTTTTT. The encoded protein is CASSEGRGGEGKLFF.

This rearrangement joins TRBV4-2 to TRBJ2-1; no reliable D call. Germline CDR1 is LGHNA and CDR2 is YNFKEQ. CDR3 size: 11 residues. V dropped 1 base and J dropped 10 bases, with 5 bases sitting between them. This chain's CDR3 is CASSQVQEQFF. The CDR3 region has the DNA TGTGCCAGCAGCCAAGTGCAGGAGCAGTTCTTC.

This chain joins TRBV5-1 and TRBJ1-4; D is possibly TRBD1 (5 bases). Germline V gene lookup returns CDR1 SGHRS and CDR2 YFSETQ. The V and J ends lost 4 bases and 4 bases respectively, with 14 bases between them. CDR3 size: 15 residues. CDR3 sequence: CASSADSGVNEKLFF. CDR3 nucleotide sequence: TGCGCCAGCAGCGCCGACAGTGGGGTTAATGAAAAACTGTTTTTT.

The V call is TRBV4-1, the J call TRBJ1-1, with a tentative D call TRBD1 (6 bases). Deletions cut 6 bases from V and 5 bases from J, with 16 bases between. The CDR3 is 14 amino acids. Per the germline V gene, CDR1 is MGHRA and CDR2 is YSYEKL. CDR3 amino acids: CASRGTLRGTEAFF. The CDR3, as DNA: TGCGCCAGCAGGGGGACATTGAGGGGAACTGAAGCTTTCTTT.

This clone was seen a few times. V is TRBV5-6 and J is TRBJ1-3, with 7 nucleotides matching TRBD1. The CDR3 runs to 15 residues. After removal of 2 bases from V and 4 bases from J, the junction contained 6 bases not matched to a gene. Germline V lookup: CDR1 SGHDT, CDR2 YYEEEE. The CDR3, as DNA: TGTGCCAGCAGCTTAAGAGGGGGCGTCGGAAACACCATATATTTT. This sequence encodes CASSLRGGVGNTIYF.

The rearrangement joins TRBV28 to TRBJ1-1, with 10 positions matching TRBD1. The CDR3 loop spans 17 amino acids. Germline V gene sequence: CDR1 MDHEN, CDR2 SYDVKM. Trimming at V came to 5 bases and at J to 1 base, leaving 10 bases not matched to a gene. CDR3 DNA: TGTGCCAGCAGTCGAATCGGGACAGGGGCTAGGAACACTGAAGCTTTCTTT. Its translation: CASSRIGTGARNTEAFF.

This sequence joins TRBV5-5 and TRBJ2-3, with 10 bases aligning to TRBD1. V trimming: 5 bases; J trimming: 0 bases; junction bases outside the gene matches: 3. The CDR3 has 15 residues. Germline loops: CDR1 SGHKS, CDR2 YYEKEE (reference sequence). CDR3 in DNA: TGTGCCAGCAGTTGGGACAGGGGAAGCACAGATACGCAGTATTTT. As protein: CASSWDRGSTDTQYF.

This clone came up once. The chain couples TRBV4-2 to TRBJ2-3; 8 bases agree with TRBD2. CDR1 is LGHNA, CDR2 YNFKEQ, per germline. V gave up 1 base and J gave up 8 bases; unmatched junction bases: 5. There are 14 residues in the CDR3. CDR3 loop: CASSQGGTRGTQYF. The CDR3 nucleotides read TGTGCCAGCAGCCAAGGGGGGACTAGGGGTACGCAGTATTTT.

The genes are TRBV13 and TRBJ2-1, with 7 nucleotides matching TRBD2. Germline assignment: CDR1 PRHDT and CDR2 FYEKMQ (reference sequence). This CDR3 is built from 14 residues. V shed 4 bases and J 5 bases; nucleotides not matched to a gene: 5. The CDR3 reads CASSSSGLDNEQFF. Written as DNA, the CDR3 is TGTGCCAGCAGCTCATCCGGACTAGACAATGAGCAGTTCTTC.

The chain is built from TRBV6-1 and TRBJ1-5; D gene ambiguous. The V gene lost 4 bases and the J gene lost 0 bases, with 7 bases spanning the gap. Germline V CDR1 and CDR2: MNHNS, SASEGT. The CDR3 runs 14 residues. In nucleotides, the CDR3 is TGTGCCAGCAGTGGATCAGGTAGCAATCAGCCCCAGCATTTT. It yields the protein CASSGSGSNQPQHF.

The CDR3 nucleotides read TGCGCCAGCAGCTCTCCCGGGGAGGACACCGGGGAGCTGTTTTTT. It encodes CASSSPGEDTGELFF. V and J are TRBV5-1 and TRBJ2-2; tentative D call: TRBD2 (6 bases). Between the trimmed V and J ends, which lost 3 bases and 3 bases, there was a span of 12 bases. Germline CDR1 and CDR2: SGHRS and YFSETQ. The CDR3 runs to 15 residues.

V and J are TRBV30 and TRBJ2-1, with 7 positions matching TRBD2. Per the germline V gene, CDR1 is GTSNPN and CDR2 is SVGIG (reference sequence). The CDR3 consists of 15 residues. After removal of 2 bases from V and 4 bases from J, the junction contained 8 bases not matched to a gene. The CDR3 nucleotides read TGTGCCTGGAGTCACGGCGGGGGTAATTACAATGAGCAGTTCTTC. Translating it yields CAWSHGGGNYNEQFF.

This clone was seen once. The V gene is TRBV4-1, the J gene TRBJ2-1, with 13 bases matching TRBD2. The CDR3 is 16 residues long. Germline V gene data show CDR1 as MGHRA and CDR2 as YSYEKL. V was pared by 0 bases and J by 7 bases, with 3 bases of the junction left unmatched. CDR3 sequence (DNA): TGCGCCAGCAGCCAAGAGGGACTAGCGGGAAAGAATGAGCAGTTCTTC. Translated: CASSQEGLAGKNEQFF.

This clone was observed a few times. This rearrangement joins TRBV12-5 to TRBJ2-1; 11 bases line up with TRBD2. The CDR3 runs 18 residues. J gave up 2 bases and V 0 bases, and 6 bases lay outside the gene matches. Germline CDR1 is LGHNT and CDR2 is FRNRAP. The CDR3 protein is CASGLVPPGLAAYNEQFF. In DNA, the CDR3 is TGTGCTAGTGGTTTGGTACCGCCGGGACTAGCGGCCTACAATGAGCAGTTCTTC. Full variable domain (missing parts from reference TRBV12-5 and TRBJ2-1): DARVTQTPRHKVTEMGQEVTMRCQPILGHNTVFWYRQTMMQGLELLAYFRNRAPLDDSGMPKDRFSAEMPDATLATLKIQPSEPRDSAVYFCASGLVPPGLAAYNEQFFGPGTRLTVL.

The CDR3 loop reads CASSVAQARSEQYF. CDR3 coding DNA: TGTGCCAGCAGTGTCGCGCAGGCCCGCTCCGAGCAGTACTTC. The genes are TRBV2 and TRBJ2-7; D unresolved. V was pared by 4 bases and J by 6 bases, with 16 bases between. CDR1 is SNHLY and CDR2 is FYNNEI in the germline V gene. The CDR3 runs to 14 residues.

The chain uses TRBV21-1 and TRBJ1-6; the table's D call of TRBD1 was not tested on the DNA. TRBV21-1 is listed as a pseudogene. The length of the CDR3 is 21 residues. As DNA, the CDR3 is TGTGCCAGCAGCCTCCAGGCCCCCGGGACAAAGACGAGCTCCTATAATTCACCCCTCCACTTT. Its translation is CASSLQAPGTKTSSYNSPLHF.

The chain is built from TRBV6-5 and TRBJ2-3, with a tentative D call TRBD2 (5 bases). Trimming removed 5 bases at V and 6 bases at J, with 9 bases between. CDR3 length equals 12 residues. Germline CDR1 and CDR2: MNHEY and SVGAGI. For the CDR3, the DNA is TGTGCCAGCAGTCGACCGGGGGATACGCAGTATTTT. Translated: CASSRPGDTQYF.

The CDR3, as DNA: TGTGCCAGCACCGCCCGGGACAGCAACTCCTACGAGCAGTACTTC. This codes for CASTARDSNSYEQYF. The V gene is TRBV7-8, the J gene TRBJ2-7, with 7 bases aligning to TRBD1. Germline values: CDR1 SGHVS, CDR2 FQNEAQ. This CDR3 is 15 amino acids long. Trimming removed 7 bases from V and 0 bases from J; junction bases left unmatched: 9. Using reference TRBV7-8 and TRBJ2-7 for the parts outside the CDR3, the full variable domain is GAGVSQSPRYKVAKRGQDVALRCDPISGHVSLFWYQQALGQGPEFLTYFQNEAQLDKSGLPSDRFFAERPEGSVSTLKIQRTQQEDSAVYLCASTARDSNSYEQYFGPGTRLTVT.

This clone was observed a few times. The chain is built from TRBV4-3 and TRBJ2-3, with 7 positions matching TRBD2. The CDR3 extends over 16 amino acids. CDR1 and CDR2 (germline): LGHNA, YSLEER. V dropped 4 bases and J dropped 2; count of bases not matched to a gene: 9. CDR3 bases: TGCGCCAGCAGCCCGCGGGCTAGCGGAAACACAGATACGCAGTATTTT. This gives the protein CASSPRASGNTDTQYF.

Only one count was recorded for this clone. The chain couples TRBV25-1 to TRBJ1-6, with D possibly matching TRBD1 (5 bases). The CDR3 length is 13 residues. V was shortened by 3 bases and J by 8 bases, with 8 bases between the two germline ends. The V gene's germline CDR1 is MGHDK and CDR2 SYGVNS. CDR3 amino acids: CASSDRADSPLHF. The CDR3 DNA reads TGTGCCAGCAGTGACAGGGCCGATTCACCCCTCCACTTT.

Only a few counts were recorded for this clone. The CDR3 is CASRTDRGRQNTEAFF. Written as DNA, the CDR3 is TGTGCCAGCAGGACAGACAGGGGGCGACAGAACACTGAAGCTTTCTTT. This rearrangement joins TRBV28 to TRBJ1-1; 10 bases fit TRBD1. Per germline, CDR1 MDHEN and CDR2 SYDVKM. The V gene end was trimmed by 6 bases and the J gene end by 1 base; junction bases not matched to a gene: 8. This CDR3 is built from 16 residues.

CDR3 amino acids: CASSLVPGDIQYF. CDR3 nucleotide sequence: TGTGCCAGCAGCTTAGTTCCCGGGGACATTCAGTACTTC. V and J are TRBV7-2 and TRBJ2-4, with D maybe TRBD2 (5 bases). Germline-derived CDR1 and CDR2 are SGHTA and FQGNSA. This CDR3 contains 13 residues. Trimming removed 1 base at V and 8 bases at J, with 9 bases between.

CDR3 protein: CASSSLSGNTIYF. In DNA form, the CDR3 reads TGTGCCAGCAGTTCACTCTCTGGAAACACCATATATTTT. The chain joins TRBV5-6 to TRBJ1-3; D unclear. The germline V gene has CDR1 SGHDT and CDR2 YYEEEE. The V end was cut by 5 bases, the J end by 0 bases, with 6 bases between. This CDR3 is built from 13 residues. The full variable domain, with the rest looked up from reference TRBV5-6 and TRBJ1-3, is DAGVTQSPTHLIKTRGQQVTLRCSPKSGHDTVSWYQQALGQGPQFIFQYYEEEERQRGNFPDRFSGHQFPNYSSELNVNALLLGDSALYLCASSSLSGNTIYFGEGSWLTVV.

The chain combines TRBV7-9 with TRBJ2-2; TRBD2 matches at 7 bases. The germline V gene encodes CDR1 SEHNR and CDR2 FQNEAQ (reference sequence). J lost 6 bases, V lost 1 base, and 8 bases had no gene match. The CDR3 runs to 16 residues. The CDR3 is CASSLDRIGGAGELFF. As DNA, the CDR3 is TGTGCCAGCAGCTTAGACCGCATTGGGGGGGCCGGGGAGCTGTTTTTT.

V is TRBV6-5 and J is TRBJ2-5; maybe TRBD1 (5 bases). The better agreement between TRBJ2-7 and the DNA end casts doubt on the J call. The CDR3 has 14 residues. Germline V gene sequence: CDR1 MNHEY, CDR2 SVGAGI. The CDR3 sequence: CASSLSRGAYEQYF. Here the CDR3 DNA reads TGTGCCAGCAGTCTCTCTAGGGGCGCCTACGAGCAGTACTTC.

The chain combines TRBV4-2 with TRBJ2-3; 16 bases fit TRBD2. This CDR3 spans 18 amino acids. Germline trimming cut 3 bases from V and 0 bases from J; bases unmatched to any gene: 3. Germline V gene data show CDR1 as LGHNA and CDR2 as YNFKEQ. The DNA for the CDR3 is TGTGCCAGCAGCCAGGGACTAGCGGGGGGGTTTAGCACAGATACGCAGTATTTT. The encoded protein is CASSQGLAGGFSTDTQYF.

This sequence joins TRBV28 and TRBJ1-4, with TRBD1 identical over 9 bases. After removal of 3 bases from V and 2 bases from J, the junction contained 4 bases not matched to a gene. CDR1 MDHEN and CDR2 SYDVKM come from the germline V gene. The CDR3 is 16 amino acids. The CDR3 loop reads CASSFDRGWTNEKLFF. The CDR3 DNA reads as TGTGCCAGCAGTTTCGACAGGGGGTGGACTAATGAAAAACTGTTTTTT. Using reference TRBV28 and TRBJ1-4 for the parts outside the CDR3, the full variable domain is DVKVTQSSRYLVKRTGEKVFLECVQDMDHENMFWYRQDPGLGLRLIYFSYDVKMKEKGDIPEGYSVSREKKERFSLILESASTNQTSMYLCASSFDRGWTNEKLFFGSGTQLSVL.

This clone was detected only a few times. This chain uses TRBV5-4 with TRBJ1-1; no reliable D call. Germline V gives CDR1 SGHNT, CDR2 YYREEE (reference sequence). V lost 3 bases to trimming and J lost 0 bases, with 6 bases between them. CDR3 size: 13 residues. The CDR3 sequence is CASSSQVNTEAFF. The CDR3 nucleotides are TGTGCCAGCAGCTCCCAGGTGAACACTGAAGCTTTCTTT.

The CDR3 coding sequence is TGTGCCAGCGGTCGGACAGCAACTAATGAAAAACTGTTTTTT. Translated: CASGRTATNEKLFF. This chain joins TRBV27 and TRBJ1-4, with D perhaps matching TRBD1 (6 bases). V lost 8 bases and J 0 bases, leaving 10 bases between the germline ends. This CDR3 region has 14 residues. Germline V lookup: CDR1 MNHEY, CDR2 SMNVEV (reference sequence).

This sequence joins TRBV27 and TRBJ1-3; the match to TRBD1 covers 9 bases. Germline V lookup: CDR1 MNHEY, CDR2 SMNVEV (reference sequence). The V and J ends lost 8 bases and 3 bases, in that order; junction bases with no gene match: 11. CDR3 length: 16 amino acids. CDR3 in DNA: TGTGCCAGCTCCCGAGACGGGACAGGGCTTGGAAACACCATATATTTT. Protein sequence: CASSRDGTGLGNTIYF.

The CDR3 region is CATSRELRTSRDSDTQYF. CDR3 coding DNA: TGTGCCACCAGCAGAGAACTCCGGACTAGCCGGGACTCCGATACGCAGTATTTT. The chain employs TRBV15 and TRBJ2-3; 8 bases agree with TRBD2. This CDR3 is 18 amino acids long. J gave up 6 bases and V 0 bases, and 14 bases lay outside the gene matches. CDR1 is LNHNV and CDR2 is YYDKDF in the germline V gene (reference sequence).

This chain uses TRBV9 with TRBJ2-7; TRBD1 agrees at 11 bases. This CDR3 contains 15 residues. The germline V gene encodes CDR1 SGDLS and CDR2 YYNGEE. After removal of 0 bases from V and 2 bases from J, the junction contained 1 base not matched to a gene. The CDR3 loop reads CASSVGTGGPYEQYF. The CDR3, as DNA: TGTGCCAGCAGCGTAGGGACAGGGGGCCCCTACGAGCAGTACTTC.